This TCR beta chain emerged from a study of blood T cell repertoires in COVID-19. The CDR3 is made up of 13 amino acids. The germline V gene has CDR1 MNHNY and CDR2 SVGAGI (reference sequence). V was pared by 6 bases and J by 2 bases, with 11 bases between. Original processing methods: Using reference gene primer amplification, nucleated cell counts were estimated. Clones were sequenced by immunoSEQ multiplex PCR, and TCRdb holds only the in-frame ones, with some missing. That table is the source of V, J and clone size, and D and trimming were worked out from the DNA. Among more than 90,000 clones listed, around 90% were seen once.

This chain connects TRBV6-6 to TRBJ2-7; TRBD1 is a possible D gene (6 bases). Sequencing input: peripheral blood. This sequence was found in a human donor in a cohort sampled during active COVID-19. CDR3 DNA sequence: TGTGCCAGCAGCCTAACAGGGACCTACGAGCAGTACTTC. Protein: CASSLTGTYEQYF.